These 14 T cell receptor beta chains were all obtained from the same sample, sequenced in a study of blood T cell repertoires in COVID-19 (dated by TCRdb to 2019 to 2021). The library relied on the immunoSEQ multiplex PCR assay. Held by TCRdb, this immuneACCESS table contains in-frame sequences only and omits some clones. Under half of the omission traces to an unresolved V gene where checked; the cause of the rest is unknown. A total of under 85,000 clones appear in this sample, 80% of them only once. The ten largest clonotypes hold more than 5% of the sample. The sample taken for sequencing was peripheral blood. Source of these receptors: a man in his sixties with active or convalescent COVID-19.

A few counts support this clone. The chain carries TRBV19 and TRBJ1-2; D is undetermined. The CDR3 totals 13 residues. V lost 3 bases and J 6 bases, leaving 11 bases between the germline ends. From germline, CDR1 is LNHDA and CDR2 SQIVND (reference sequence). DNA for the CDR3: TGTGCCAGTAGTATCGCGGGGATCAATGGCTACACCTTC. Its translation is CASSIAGINGYTF.

The genes are TRBV6-5 and TRBJ2-6; possibly TRBD2 for D (5 bases). CDR3 size: 16 residues. In germline, CDR1 is MNHEY, CDR2 SVGAGI. Trimming removed 2 bases from V and 2 bases from J, with 10 bases in between. In DNA form, the CDR3 reads TGTGCCAGCAGTTACGCGGCCGGGACTGGGGCCAACGTCCTGACTTTC. As protein: CASSYAAGTGANVLTF.

V is TRBV27 and J is TRBJ1-3, with D perhaps matching TRBD1 (6 bases). This CDR3 has 14 residues. Trimming cost V 6 bases and J 0 bases, with 9 bases left between them. From germline, CDR1 is MNHEY and CDR2 SMNVEV (reference sequence). DNA of the CDR3: TGTGCCAGCAGCCTACAGGGCTCTGGAAACACCATATATTTT. It translates to CASSLQGSGNTIYF.

The gene calls are TRBV7-9 and TRBJ2-7, with D possibly being TRBD2 (6 bases). This CDR3 contains 14 residues. V was cut by 1 base and J by 7 bases, with 14 bases left in between. In germline, CDR1 is SEHNR, CDR2 FQNEAQ (reference sequence). As DNA, the CDR3 is TGTGCCAGCAGCTTAGACCCGGGGAGGAGAGAGCAGTACTTC. Protein: CASSLDPGRREQYF.

The CDR3 region is CASRSRGDGYEQYF. Here the CDR3 DNA reads TGTGCCAGTCGAAGTCGGGGGGACGGCTACGAGCAGTACTTC. This chain links TRBV19 with TRBJ2-7, with 7 bases that match TRBD2. With V trimmed by 8 bases and J by 3 bases, 10 bases remained unmatched. Germline CDR1 LNHDA, CDR2 SQIVND (reference sequence). There are 14 residues in the CDR3.

This clone has a handful of counts. The V call is TRBV4-1, the J call TRBJ2-3; TRBD2 might be the D (6 bases). The germline gives CDR1 MGHRA, CDR2 YSYEKL. V was shortened by 4 bases and J by 5 bases, with 19 bases between the two germline ends. The CDR3 consists of 16 residues. The DNA for the CDR3 is TGCGCCAGCAGCCCCGGGACCGCGGTAGCGGTAGATACGCAGTATTTT. It specifies CASSPGTAVAVDTQYF.

This clone occurred a few times. The chain recombines TRBV4-2 with TRBJ2-7, with 9 bases identical to TRBD1. The trim removed 6 bases at V and 0 bases at J, leaving 3 bases unmatched. This CDR3 is 14 amino acids long. Germline assignment: CDR1 LGHNA and CDR2 YNFKEQ. The DNA of the CDR3 is TGTGCCAGCAGTCCGGACAGGGGCTCCTACGAGCAGTACTTC. This translates into CASSPDRGSYEQYF.

The table lists this clone with a count of one. The chain links TRBV19 to TRBJ1-5; possibly TRBD1 for D (5 bases). V was trimmed by 5 bases and J by 11 bases, leaving 13 bases between them. Germline values: CDR1 LNHDA, CDR2 SQIVND (reference sequence). This CDR3 has 12 amino acids. The CDR3 sequence: CASSAGRQAQHF. In nucleotides, the CDR3 is TGTGCCAGTAGTGCGGGACGCCAAGCCCAGCATTTT.

The rearrangement links TRBV2 to TRBJ1-3; unclear D gene. V dropped 3 bases and J dropped 0 bases, with 9 bases sitting between them. This CDR3 is 15 amino acids long. CDR1 is SNHLY, CDR2 FYNNEI, per germline. The CDR3 sequence is CASSDIQSSGNTIYF. CDR3 in DNA: TGTGCCAGCAGTGACATACAGAGCTCTGGAAACACCATATATTTT. The complete variable domain, with remaining parts taken from reference TRBV2 and TRBJ1-3, reads EPEVTQTPSHQVTQMGQEVILRCVPISNHLYFYWYRQILGQKVEFLVSFYNNEISEKSEIFDDQFSVERPDGSNFTLKIRSTKLEDSAMYFCASSDIQSSGNTIYFGEGSWLTVV.

The CDR3 nucleotides are TGTGCCAGCAGCAAAACAGTGAACACTGAAGCTTTCTTT. It encodes CASSKTVNTEAFF. The chain joins TRBV7-2 to TRBJ1-1; no firm D call. Trimming pared 5 bases from V and 0 bases from J, leaving 7 bases between. The CDR3 is made up of 13 amino acids. Germline lookup yields CDR1 SGHTA and CDR2 FQGNSA.

This clone has more than one count but fewer than ten. The chain carries TRBV4-3 and TRBJ2-2; weak D call: TRBD2 (6 bases). V was clipped by 1 base and J by 4 bases, with 13 bases between them. The CDR3 is 16 residues long. Germline CDR1 reads LGHNA; CDR2 reads YSLEER. CDR3 residues: CASSQAIADTTGELFF. Written as DNA, the CDR3 is TGCGCCAGCAGCCAAGCGATAGCGGACACCACCGGGGAGCTGTTTTTT.

The chain combines TRBV6-5 with TRBJ2-7; D may be TRBD2 (6 bases). There are 16 residues in the CDR3. Germline CDR1 reads MNHEY; CDR2 reads SVGAGI. Trimming removed 0 bases at V and 4 bases at J, with 16 bases between. For the CDR3, the DNA is TGTGCCAGCAGTTACTCGTTGGAAGCGAGCGGGTACGAGCAGTACTTC. Translating gives CASSYSLEASGYEQYF.

The gene calls are TRBV2 and TRBJ1-5; 7 bases agree with TRBD1. V shed 3 bases, J shed 5 bases, and the junction held 7 bases outside the gene matches. The CDR3 runs 15 residues. Looked up from germline, CDR1 is SNHLY and CDR2 is FYNNEI. The CDR3 DNA follows: TGTGCCAGCAGTGACTGGCGGCAGGGGGATCAGCCCCAGCATTTT. As protein: CASSDWRQGDQPQHF.

The chain joins TRBV11-1 to TRBJ1-1; D remains unclear. Germline V gene data show CDR1 as SGHAT and CDR2 as FQDESV (reference sequence). CDR3 length: 13 amino acids. V dropped 3 bases and J dropped 10 bases, with 15 bases sitting between them. CDR3 region: CASSFVESGIAFF. The DNA for the CDR3 is TGTGCCAGCAGCTTTGTAGAGTCCGGGATAGCTTTCTTT.